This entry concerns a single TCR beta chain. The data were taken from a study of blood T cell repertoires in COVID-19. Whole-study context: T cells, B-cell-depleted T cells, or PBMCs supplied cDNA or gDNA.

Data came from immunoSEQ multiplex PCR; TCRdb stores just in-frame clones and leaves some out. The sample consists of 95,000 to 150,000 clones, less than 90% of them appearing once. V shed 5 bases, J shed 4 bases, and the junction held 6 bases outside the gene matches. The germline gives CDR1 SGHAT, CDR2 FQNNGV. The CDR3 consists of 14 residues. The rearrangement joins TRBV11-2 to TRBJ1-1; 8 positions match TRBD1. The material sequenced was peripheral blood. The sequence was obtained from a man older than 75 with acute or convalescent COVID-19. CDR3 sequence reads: CASSLTGGGTEAFF. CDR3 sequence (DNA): TGTGCCAGCAGCCTTACAGGGGGGGGCACTGAAGCTTTCTTT. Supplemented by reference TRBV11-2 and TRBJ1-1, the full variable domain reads EAGVAQSPRYKIIEKRQSVAFWCNPISGHATLYWYQQILGQGPKLLIQFQNNGVVDDSQLPKDRFSAERLKGVDSTLKIQPAKLEDSAVYLCASSLTGGGTEAFFGQGTRLTVV.